These 5 T cell receptor beta chains share one sample of origin, sequenced in a study of shared clonotypes between healthy human individuals. TCRdb's copy holds only in-frame clones and misses some; the assay was immunoSEQ multiplex PCR. The top ten hold approximately 1.2% of the sample, which has about 1.4 million clones, 95% to 97% seen once. The source material was naive CD4+ T cells sorted from blood. Documented subset: CD45RA+ positively selected. These receptors all stem from a man under 40 in good health.

This sequence joins TRBV18 and TRBJ2-1; the D gene could be TRBD1 or TRBD2 (5 bases each). This CDR3 is 15 amino acids long. Deletions cut 2 bases from V and 0 bases from J, with 8 bases between. Germline values: CDR1 KGHSH, CDR2 LQKENI. Here the CDR3 reads CASSPWGSSYNEQFF. CDR3 DNA sequence: TGTGCCAGCTCACCATGGGGGTCCTCCTACAATGAGCAGTTCTTC.

V and J are TRBV4-1 and TRBJ1-4; no clear D gene. Per germline, CDR1 MGHRA and CDR2 YSYEKL. CDR3 length: 12 amino acids. The V end was cut by 1 base, the J end by 8 bases, with 5 bases between. In DNA, the CDR3 is TGCGCCAGCAGCCAAGCCGGGGAAAAACTGTTTTTT. This translates into CASSQAGEKLFF.

V is TRBV6-5 and J is TRBJ2-7, with 10 bases matching TRBD1. The germline CDR1 and CDR2 sequences are MNHEY and SVGAGI. The CDR3 is made up of 16 amino acids. The junction had 13 bases not matched to a gene; V was cut back by 2 bases and J by 9 bases. The CDR3 loop is CASSYGGTGAQSVQYF. The CDR3 DNA is TGTGCCAGCAGTTACGGGGGGACAGGGGCACAGTCGGTGCAGTACTTC.

This chain links TRBV18 with TRBJ2-7; TRBD2 might be the D (7 bases). The germline V gene encodes CDR1 KGHSH and CDR2 LQKENI. V lost 0 bases, J lost 5 bases, and 11 bases lay in between. The CDR3 consists of 14 residues. CDR3 sequence: CASSPPGGLDEQYF. The DNA of the CDR3 is TGTGCCAGCTCACCACCGGGGGGGCTTGACGAGCAGTACTTC. Complete variable domain (other parts from reference TRBV18 and TRBJ2-7): NAGVMQNPRHLVRRRGQEARLRCSPMKGHSHVYWYRQLPEEGLKFMVYLQKENIIDESGMPKERFSAEFPKEGPSILRIQQVVRGDSAAYFCASSPPGGLDEQYFGPGTRLTVT.

V is TRBV12-5 and J is TRBJ2-7; possibly TRBD1 or TRBD2 for D (5 bases each). CDR1 is LGHNT and CDR2 is FRNRAP in the germline V gene. This CDR3 contains 13 residues. Trimming removed 6 bases from V and 2 bases from J, with 11 bases in between. The DNA for the CDR3 is TGTGCTAGTGGGTACGGGACGGCCTACGAGCAGTACTTC. This encodes CASGYGTAYEQYF.